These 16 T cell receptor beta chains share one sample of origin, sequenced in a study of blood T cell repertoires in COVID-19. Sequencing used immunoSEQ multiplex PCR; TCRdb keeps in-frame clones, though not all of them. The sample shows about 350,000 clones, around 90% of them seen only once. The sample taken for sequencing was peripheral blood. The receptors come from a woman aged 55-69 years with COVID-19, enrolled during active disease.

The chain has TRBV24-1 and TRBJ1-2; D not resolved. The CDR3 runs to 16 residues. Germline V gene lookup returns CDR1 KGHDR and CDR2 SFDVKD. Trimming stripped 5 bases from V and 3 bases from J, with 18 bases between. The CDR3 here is CATSAGPTPGDYGYTF. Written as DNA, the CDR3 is TGTGCCACCAGTGCCGGCCCGACGCCTGGAGACTATGGCTACACCTTC.

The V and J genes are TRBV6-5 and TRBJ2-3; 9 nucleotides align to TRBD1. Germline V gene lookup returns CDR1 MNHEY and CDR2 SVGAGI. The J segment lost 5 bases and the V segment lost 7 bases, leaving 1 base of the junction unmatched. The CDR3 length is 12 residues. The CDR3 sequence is CASNRGLDTQYF. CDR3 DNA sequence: TGTGCCAGCAACAGGGGGCTAGATACGCAGTATTTT.

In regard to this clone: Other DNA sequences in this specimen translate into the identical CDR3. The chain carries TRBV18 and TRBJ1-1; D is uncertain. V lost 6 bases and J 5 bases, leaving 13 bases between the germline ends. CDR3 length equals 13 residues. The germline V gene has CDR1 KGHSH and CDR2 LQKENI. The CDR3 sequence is CASSPGGETEAFF. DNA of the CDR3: TGTGCCAGCTCCCCCGGCGGGGAAACTGAAGCTTTCTTT.

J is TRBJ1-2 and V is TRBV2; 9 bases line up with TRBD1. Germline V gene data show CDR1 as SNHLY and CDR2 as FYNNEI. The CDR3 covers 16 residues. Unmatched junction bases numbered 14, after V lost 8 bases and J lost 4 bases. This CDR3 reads CASAKEVGGQGYGYTF. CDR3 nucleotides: TGTGCCAGCGCTAAGGAAGTCGGGGGACAGGGCTATGGCTACACCTTC.

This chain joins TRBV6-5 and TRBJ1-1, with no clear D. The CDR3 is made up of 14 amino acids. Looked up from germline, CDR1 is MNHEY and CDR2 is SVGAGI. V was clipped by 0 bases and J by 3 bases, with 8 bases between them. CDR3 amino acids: CASSYSRGYTEAFF. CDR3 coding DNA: TGTGCCAGCAGTTACTCACGAGGATACACTGAAGCTTTCTTT.

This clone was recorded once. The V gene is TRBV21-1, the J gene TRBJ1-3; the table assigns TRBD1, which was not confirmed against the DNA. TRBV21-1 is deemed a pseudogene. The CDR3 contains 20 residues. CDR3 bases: TGTGCCAGCAGCAATTATGAGGACAGCCATCCTCTCTGCTCTGGAAACACCATATATTTT. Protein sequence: CASSNYEDSHPLCSGNTIYF.

The CDR3 sequence is CASSRAIRRGGELFF. In DNA form, the CDR3 reads TGTGCCAGCAGTAGGGCTATAAGGCGGGGCGGGGAGCTGTTTTTT. The V gene is TRBV2, the J gene TRBJ2-2; D is possibly TRBD2 (6 bases). There are 15 residues in the CDR3. The V end lost 5 bases, the J end lost 7 bases, and 17 bases lay between the germline ends. The germline gives CDR1 SNHLY, CDR2 FYNNEI.

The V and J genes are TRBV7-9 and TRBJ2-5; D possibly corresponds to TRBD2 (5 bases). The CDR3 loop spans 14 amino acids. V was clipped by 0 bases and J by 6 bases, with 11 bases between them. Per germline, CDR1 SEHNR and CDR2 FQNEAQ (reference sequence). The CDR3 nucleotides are TGTGCCAGCAGCTTAGCAGGACTGAGCCAGACCCAGTACTTC. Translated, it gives CASSLAGLSQTQYF.

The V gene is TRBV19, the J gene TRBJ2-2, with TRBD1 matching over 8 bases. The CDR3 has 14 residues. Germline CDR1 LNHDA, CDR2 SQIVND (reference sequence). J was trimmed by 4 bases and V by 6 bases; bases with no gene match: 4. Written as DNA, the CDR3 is TGTGCCAGTAGGAACCAGGGGGCCACCGGGGAGCTGTTTTTT. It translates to CASRNQGATGELFF.

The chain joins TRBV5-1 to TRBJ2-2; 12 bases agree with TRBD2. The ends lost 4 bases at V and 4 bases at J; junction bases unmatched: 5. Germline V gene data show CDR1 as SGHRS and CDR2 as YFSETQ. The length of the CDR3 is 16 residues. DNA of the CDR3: TGCGCCAGCAGCCAGGGACTAGCGGGCCTCACCGGGGAGCTGTTTTTT. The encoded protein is CASSQGLAGLTGELFF.

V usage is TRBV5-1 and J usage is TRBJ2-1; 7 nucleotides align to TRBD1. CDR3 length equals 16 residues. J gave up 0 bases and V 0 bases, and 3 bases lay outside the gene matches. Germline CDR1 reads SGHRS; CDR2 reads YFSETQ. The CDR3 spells CASSLVAGGSYNEQFF. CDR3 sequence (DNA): TGCGCCAGCAGCTTGGTGGCAGGGGGCTCCTACAATGAGCAGTTCTTC.

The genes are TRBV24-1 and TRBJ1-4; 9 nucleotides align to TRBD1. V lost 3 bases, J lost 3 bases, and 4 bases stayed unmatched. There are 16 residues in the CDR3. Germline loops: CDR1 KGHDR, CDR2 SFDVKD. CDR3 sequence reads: CATSDPRTGANEKLFF. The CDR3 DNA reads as TGTGCCACCAGTGATCCCCGGACAGGGGCTAATGAAAAACTGTTTTTT.

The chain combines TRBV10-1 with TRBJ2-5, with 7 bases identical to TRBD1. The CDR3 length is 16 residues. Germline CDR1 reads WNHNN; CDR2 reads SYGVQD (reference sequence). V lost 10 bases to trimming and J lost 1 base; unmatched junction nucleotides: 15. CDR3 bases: TGCGCCATGCAGGGGGTGGGGACAGCCCGCCAAGAGACCCAGTACTTC. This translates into CAMQGVGTARQETQYF.

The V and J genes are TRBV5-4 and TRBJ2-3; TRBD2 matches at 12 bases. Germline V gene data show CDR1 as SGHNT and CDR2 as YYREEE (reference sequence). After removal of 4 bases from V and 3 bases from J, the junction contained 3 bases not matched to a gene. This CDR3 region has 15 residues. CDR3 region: CASSRGLAGTDTQYF. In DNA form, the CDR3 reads TGTGCCAGCAGCCGAGGACTAGCGGGGACAGATACGCAGTATTTT.

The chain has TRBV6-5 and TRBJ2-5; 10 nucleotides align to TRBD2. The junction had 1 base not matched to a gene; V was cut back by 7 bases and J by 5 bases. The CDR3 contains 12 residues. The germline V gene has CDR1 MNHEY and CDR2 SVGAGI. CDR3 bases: TGTGCCAGCACTAGCGGGGGTGAGACCCAGTACTTC. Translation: CASTSGGETQYF.

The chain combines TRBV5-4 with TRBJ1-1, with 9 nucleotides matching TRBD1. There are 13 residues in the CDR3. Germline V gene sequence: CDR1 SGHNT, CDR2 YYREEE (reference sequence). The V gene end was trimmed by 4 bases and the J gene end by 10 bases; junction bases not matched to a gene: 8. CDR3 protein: CASSPTGGEAAFF. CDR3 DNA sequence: TGTGCCAGCAGCCCAACAGGGGGCGAAGCAGCTTTCTTT.